This record concerns one T cell receptor beta chain sequence. Its target is not known. This table comes from immunoSEQ multiplex PCR, and its TCRdb copy is limited to in-frame clones, with some not included. The sample records about 93,000 clones, roughly nine tenths being singletons. Germline V gives CDR1 SGHRS, CDR2 YFSETQ. The CDR3 loop spans 16 amino acids. Deletions cut 4 bases from V and 7 bases from J, with 21 bases between. The data were obtained in a study of T cell responses to AZD1222 COVID-19 vaccine. Whole-study findings and limits: Females made up more of the donors, who were largely white British, and clonal diversity may have come out too low.

The V gene is TRBV5-1, the J gene TRBJ2-1, with a possible D match to TRBD1 (5 bases). The receptor's source is an adult who received the AZD1222 COVID-19 vaccine. Specimen: peripheral blood, collected 28 days after the second AZD1222 dose. The CDR3, as DNA: TGCGCCAGCAGCATATCTTCAGGGAAGTGGGGAAATGAGCAGTTCTTC. Translation gives CASSISSGKWGNEQFF.